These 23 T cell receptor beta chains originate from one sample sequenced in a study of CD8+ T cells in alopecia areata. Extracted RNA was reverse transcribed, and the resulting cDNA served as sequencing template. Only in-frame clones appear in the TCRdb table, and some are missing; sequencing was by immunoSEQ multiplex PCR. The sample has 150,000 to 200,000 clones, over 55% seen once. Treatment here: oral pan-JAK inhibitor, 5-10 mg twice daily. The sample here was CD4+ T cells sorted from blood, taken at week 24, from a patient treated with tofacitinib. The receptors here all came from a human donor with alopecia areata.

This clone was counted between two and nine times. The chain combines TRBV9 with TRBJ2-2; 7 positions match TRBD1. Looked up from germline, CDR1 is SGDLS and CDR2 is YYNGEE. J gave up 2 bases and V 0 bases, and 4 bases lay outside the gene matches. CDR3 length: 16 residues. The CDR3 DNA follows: TGTGCCAGCAGCGTAGCCGGGACAGTTAACACCGGGGAGCTGTTTTTT. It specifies CASSVAGTVNTGELFF.

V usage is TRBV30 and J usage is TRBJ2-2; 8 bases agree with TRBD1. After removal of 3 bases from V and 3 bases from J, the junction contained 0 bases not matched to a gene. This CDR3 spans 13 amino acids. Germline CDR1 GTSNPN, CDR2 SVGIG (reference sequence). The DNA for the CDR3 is TGTGCCTGGAGGACAGGGGACACCGGGGAGCTGTTTTTT. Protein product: CAWRTGDTGELFF.

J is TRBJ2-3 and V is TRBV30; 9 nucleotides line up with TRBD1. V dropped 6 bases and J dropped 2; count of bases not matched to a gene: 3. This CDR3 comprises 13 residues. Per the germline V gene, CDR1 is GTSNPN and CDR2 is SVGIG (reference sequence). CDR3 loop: CACDRGNTDTQYF. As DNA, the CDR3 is TGTGCCTGTGACAGGGGGAACACAGATACGCAGTATTTT.

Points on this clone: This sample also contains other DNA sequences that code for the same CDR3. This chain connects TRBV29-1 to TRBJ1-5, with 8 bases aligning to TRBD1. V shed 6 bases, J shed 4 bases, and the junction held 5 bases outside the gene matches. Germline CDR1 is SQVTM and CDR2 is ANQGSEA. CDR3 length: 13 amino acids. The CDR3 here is CSVGTGLNQPQHF. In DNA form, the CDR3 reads TGCAGCGTAGGGACAGGTCTAAATCAGCCCCAGCATTTT.

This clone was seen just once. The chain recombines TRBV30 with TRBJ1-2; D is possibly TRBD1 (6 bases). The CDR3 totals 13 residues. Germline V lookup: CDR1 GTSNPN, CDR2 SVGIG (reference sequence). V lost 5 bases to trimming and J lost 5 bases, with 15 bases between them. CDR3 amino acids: CAWDRDGQYGYTF. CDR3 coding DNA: TGTGCCTGGGACCGGGACGGACAGTATGGCTACACCTTC.

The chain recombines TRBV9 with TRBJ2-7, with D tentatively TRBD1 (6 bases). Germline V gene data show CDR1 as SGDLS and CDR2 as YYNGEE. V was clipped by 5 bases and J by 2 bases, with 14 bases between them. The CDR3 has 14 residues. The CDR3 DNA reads TGTGCCAGCAGTACGTGGGACACTACCTACGAGCAGTACTTC. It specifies CASSTWDTTYEQYF.

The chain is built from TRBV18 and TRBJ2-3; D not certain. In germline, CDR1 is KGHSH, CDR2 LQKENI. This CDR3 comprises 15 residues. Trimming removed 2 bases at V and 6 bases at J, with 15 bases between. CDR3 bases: TGTGCCAGCTCACCAAAGGCTGACCGGGCGGATACGCAGTATTTT. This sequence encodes CASSPKADRADTQYF.

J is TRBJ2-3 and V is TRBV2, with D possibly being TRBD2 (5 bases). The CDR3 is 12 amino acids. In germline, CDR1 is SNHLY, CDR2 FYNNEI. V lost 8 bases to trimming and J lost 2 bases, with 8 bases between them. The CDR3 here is CASASSTDTQYF. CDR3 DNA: TGTGCCAGCGCTAGCTCCACAGATACGCAGTATTTT.

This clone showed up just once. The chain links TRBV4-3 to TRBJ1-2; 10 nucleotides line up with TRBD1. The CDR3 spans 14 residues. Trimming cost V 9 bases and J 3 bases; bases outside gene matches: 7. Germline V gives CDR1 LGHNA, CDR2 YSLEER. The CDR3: CASRSGTGDYGYTF. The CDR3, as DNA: TGCGCCAGTCGTTCCGGGACAGGGGACTATGGCTACACCTTC.

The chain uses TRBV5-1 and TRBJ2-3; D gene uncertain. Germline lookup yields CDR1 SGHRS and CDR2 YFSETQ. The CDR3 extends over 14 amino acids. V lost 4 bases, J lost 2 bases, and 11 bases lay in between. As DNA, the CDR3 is TGCGCCAGCAGCCAAAGGGCCGCCACAGATACGCAGTATTTT. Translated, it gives CASSQRAATDTQYF.

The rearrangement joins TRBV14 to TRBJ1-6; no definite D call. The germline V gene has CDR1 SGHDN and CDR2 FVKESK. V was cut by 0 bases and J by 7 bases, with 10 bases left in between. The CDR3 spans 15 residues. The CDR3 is CASSQDLLGNSPLHF. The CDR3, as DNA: TGTGCCAGCAGCCAAGATCTTTTGGGGAATTCACCCCTCCACTTT.

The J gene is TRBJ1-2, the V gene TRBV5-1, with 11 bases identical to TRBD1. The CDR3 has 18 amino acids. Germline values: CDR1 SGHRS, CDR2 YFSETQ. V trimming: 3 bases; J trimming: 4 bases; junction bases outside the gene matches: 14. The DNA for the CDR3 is TGCGCCAGCAGCTCACAGCCGGGACAGGGGGTCTCCGGCTATGGCTACACCTTC. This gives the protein CASSSQPGQGVSGYGYTF.

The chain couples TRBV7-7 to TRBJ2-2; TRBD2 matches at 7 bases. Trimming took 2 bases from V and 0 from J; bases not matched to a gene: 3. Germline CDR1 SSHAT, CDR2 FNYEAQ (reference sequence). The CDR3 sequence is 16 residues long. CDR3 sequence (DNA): TGTGCCAGCAGCTTATCCGGGACTACGAACACCGGGGAGCTGTTTTTT. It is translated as CASSLSGTTNTGELFF.

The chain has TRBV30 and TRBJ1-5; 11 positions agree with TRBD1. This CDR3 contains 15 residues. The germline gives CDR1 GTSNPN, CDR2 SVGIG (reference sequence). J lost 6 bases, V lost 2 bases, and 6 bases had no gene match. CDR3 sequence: CAWSNGQGAFQPQHF. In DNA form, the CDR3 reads TGTGCCTGGAGTAATGGACAGGGGGCTTTTCAGCCCCAGCATTTT.

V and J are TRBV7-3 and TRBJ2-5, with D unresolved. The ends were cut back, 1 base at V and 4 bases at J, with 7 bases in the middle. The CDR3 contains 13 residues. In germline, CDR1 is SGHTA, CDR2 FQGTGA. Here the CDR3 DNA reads TGTGCCAGCAGCTTAAACATGAGAGAGACCCAGTACTTC. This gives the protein CASSLNMRETQYF.

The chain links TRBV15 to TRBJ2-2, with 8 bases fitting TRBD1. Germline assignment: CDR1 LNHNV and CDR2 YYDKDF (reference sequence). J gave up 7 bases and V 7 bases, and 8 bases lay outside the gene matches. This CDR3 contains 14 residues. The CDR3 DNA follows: TGTGCCACCAACCGGGACAGGTCCGACGGGGAGCTGTTTTTT. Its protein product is CATNRDRSDGELFF.

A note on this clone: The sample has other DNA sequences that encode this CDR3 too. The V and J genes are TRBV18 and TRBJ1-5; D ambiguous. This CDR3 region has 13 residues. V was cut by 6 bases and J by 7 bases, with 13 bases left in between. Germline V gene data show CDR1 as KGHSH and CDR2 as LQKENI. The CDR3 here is CASSQGGNQPQHF. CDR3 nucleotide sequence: TGTGCCAGCTCCCAAGGTGGGAACCAGCCCCAGCATTTT.

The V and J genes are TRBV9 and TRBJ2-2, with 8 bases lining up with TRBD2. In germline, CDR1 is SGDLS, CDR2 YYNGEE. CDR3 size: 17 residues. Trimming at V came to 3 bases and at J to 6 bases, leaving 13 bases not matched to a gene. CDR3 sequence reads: CASSGTLAGHDPGELFF. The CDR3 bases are TGTGCCAGCAGCGGAACGCTAGCGGGCCACGACCCCGGGGAGCTGTTTTTT.

As DNA, the CDR3 is TGCGCCAGCAGCCCGGACAGTTCCTACGAGCAGTACTTC. It encodes CASSPDSSYEQYF. The chain employs TRBV5-1 and TRBJ2-7; D might be TRBD1 (6 bases). Per the germline V gene, CDR1 is SGHRS and CDR2 is YFSETQ. V was cut by 4 bases and J by 1 base, with 9 bases left in between. The CDR3 sequence is 13 residues long. The full variable domain, its missing parts supplied by reference TRBV5-1 and TRBJ2-7, is KAGVTQTPRYLIKTRGQQVTLSCSPISGHRSVSWYQQTPGQGLQFLFEYFSETQRNKGNFPGRFSGRQFSNSRSEMNVSTLELGDSALYLCASSPDSSYEQYFGPGTRLTVT.

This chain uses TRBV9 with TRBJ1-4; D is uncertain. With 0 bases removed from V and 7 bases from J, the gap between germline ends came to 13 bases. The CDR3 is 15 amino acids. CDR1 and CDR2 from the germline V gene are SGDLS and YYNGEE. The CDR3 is CASSVEVGRGEKLFF. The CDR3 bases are TGTGCCAGCAGCGTAGAAGTAGGGCGCGGTGAAAAACTGTTTTTT.

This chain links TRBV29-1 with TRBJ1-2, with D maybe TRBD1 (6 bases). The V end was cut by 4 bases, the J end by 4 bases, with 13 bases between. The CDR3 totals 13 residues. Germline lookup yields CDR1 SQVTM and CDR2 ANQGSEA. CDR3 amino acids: CSVGQERGYGYTF. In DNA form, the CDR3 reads TGCAGCGTTGGACAGGAAAGGGGCTATGGCTACACCTTC.

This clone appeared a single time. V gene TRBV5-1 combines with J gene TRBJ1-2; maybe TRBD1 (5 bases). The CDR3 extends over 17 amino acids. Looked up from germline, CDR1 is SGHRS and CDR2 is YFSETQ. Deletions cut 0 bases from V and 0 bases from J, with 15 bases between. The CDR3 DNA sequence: TGCGCCAGCAGCTTGGAGGGGACCGCCAGGGCTAACTATGGCTACACCTTC. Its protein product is CASSLEGTARANYGYTF.

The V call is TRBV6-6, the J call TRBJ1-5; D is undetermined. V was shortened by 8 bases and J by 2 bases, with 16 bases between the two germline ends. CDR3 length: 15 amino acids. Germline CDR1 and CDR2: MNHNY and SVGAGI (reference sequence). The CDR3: CASVVSSVGNQPQHF. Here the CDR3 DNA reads TGTGCCAGCGTGGTATCCTCGGTGGGCAATCAGCCCCAGCATTTT.